Listed below are T cell receptor beta chains from one sample, sequenced in a study of blood T cell repertoires in COVID-19. Measured with immunoSEQ multiplex PCR; TCRdb has only the in-frame clones, and not every one. The repertoire holds a few hundred thousand clones, with around 86% as singletons. Sequenced material: peripheral blood. The receptors come from a man aged 80 or over with acute or convalescent COVID-19. The conserved cysteine and the conserved F or W are not part of the CDR3 here.

j_call: TRBJ1-6
cdr3_length: 12
v_call: TRBV27
cdr3_aa: ASSLGQGHSPLH

j_call: TRBJ1-2
cdr3_length: 16
v_call: TRBV5-1
cdr3_aa: ASSSPFRTAQGDYGYT

j_call: TRBJ1-4
cdr3_length: 12
v_call: TRBV19
cdr3_aa: ASRKGQSGEKLF

j_call: TRBJ1-1
cdr3_length: 13
v_call: TRBV19
cdr3_aa: ASSGRDRGNTEAF

j_call: TRBJ2-5
cdr3_length: 13
v_call: TRBV5-1
cdr3_aa: ASSLRGSIGETQY

j_call: TRBJ2-2
cdr3_length: 14
v_call: TRBV5-1
cdr3_aa: ASSPRTRGTSGELF

j_call: TRBJ2-7
cdr3_length: 12
v_call: TRBV2
cdr3_aa: ASNPRQDSYEQY

j_call: TRBJ1-4
cdr3_length: 13
v_call: TRBV7-9
cdr3_aa: ASSFQGQTNEKLF

j_call: TRBJ2-2
cdr3_length: 12
v_call: TRBV5-1
cdr3_aa: ASSQRQGSGELF

j_call: TRBJ1-3
cdr3_length: 11
v_call: TRBV12-3/TRBV12-4
cdr3_aa: ASSRTAGNTIY

j_call: TRBJ2-7
cdr3_length: 11
v_call: TRBV11-2
cdr3_aa: ASRTSGRNEQY

j_call: TRBJ1-1
cdr3_length: 11
v_call: TRBV27
cdr3_aa: ASRRTGNTEAF

j_call: TRBJ2-5
cdr3_length: 11
v_call: TRBV9
cdr3_aa: ASSPLGQETQY

j_call: TRBJ1-1
cdr3_length: 12
v_call: TRBV4-1
cdr3_aa: ASRLKQGNTEAF

j_call: TRBJ2-5
cdr3_length: 13
v_call: TRBV7-2
cdr3_aa: ASSLAQEGRETQY

j_call: TRBJ2-3
cdr3_length: 11
v_call: TRBV15
cdr3_aa: ATSRDFTDTQY

j_call: TRBJ2-7
cdr3_length: 13
v_call: TRBV14
cdr3_aa: ASSPRLAGRYEQY

j_call: TRBJ1-1
cdr3_length: 13
v_call: TRBV5-1
cdr3_aa: ASSLVEPGNTEAF

j_call: TRBJ1-4
cdr3_length: 13
v_call: TRBV11-2
cdr3_aa: ASSLGQGWNEKLF

j_call: TRBJ2-7
cdr3_length: 9
v_call: TRBV12-3/TRBV12-4
cdr3_aa: ASSPSYEQY

j_call: TRBJ1-6
cdr3_length: 13
v_call: TRBV6-6
cdr3_aa: ASADLQVVNSPLH

j_call: TRBJ2-1
cdr3_length: 13
v_call: TRBV19
cdr3_aa: ASSVGQGANNEQF

j_call: TRBJ1-5
cdr3_length: 12
v_call: TRBV2
cdr3_aa: ASSVRGKNQPQH

j_call: TRBJ2-5
cdr3_length: 12
v_call: TRBV5-4
cdr3_aa: ASSLSGVRETQY

j_call: TRBJ1-1
cdr3_length: 12
v_call: TRBV2
cdr3_aa: ASSLKGGDTEAF

j_call: TRBJ1-2
cdr3_length: 10
v_call: TRBV6-5
cdr3_aa: ASRTNLGGYT

j_call: TRBJ2-3
cdr3_length: 12
v_call: TRBV5-4
cdr3_aa: ASSLRGGTDTQY

j_call: TRBJ2-7
cdr3_length: 13
v_call: TRBV28
cdr3_aa: ASRATRLAGNEQY

j_call: TRBJ1-2
cdr3_length: 13
v_call: TRBV6-5
cdr3_aa: ASKRQGAYNYGYT

j_call: TRBJ2-5
cdr3_length: 14
v_call: TRBV24-1
cdr3_aa: ATSDRPWGGRETQY

j_call: TRBJ1-5
cdr3_length: 15
v_call: TRBV19
cdr3_aa: ASSNWVGQPNNQPQH

j_call: TRBJ1-6
cdr3_length: 14
v_call: TRBV27
cdr3_aa: ASSPGPGTGGSPLH